The 25 T cell receptor beta chains below were found in one sample sequenced in a study of T cell changes during pregnancy in multiple sclerosis (dated by TCRdb to the late 2010s). Library construction relied on the immunoSEQ multiplex PCR assay. TCRdb's version of the immuneACCESS table is confined to in-frame rearrangements and falls short of the full clone set. An unresolved V gene accounts for under half of the shortfall where checked; the remainder is of unknown origin. The sample table records roughly 48,000 clones; 88% of these occur just once. The ten biggest clones cover roughly 1.2% of the sample. The specimen was CD4+ T cells from peripheral blood mononuclear cells, collected in the second trimester of pregnancy. The receptor set was obtained from a female donor with multiple sclerosis, enrolled in a pregnancy study.

The chain is built from TRBV28 and TRBJ2-7, with TRBD1 as a possible D gene (6 bases). The germline V and J ends were trimmed by 5 bases and 1 base, with 15 bases remaining between them. This CDR3 is built from 15 residues. Germline CDR1 reads MDHEN; CDR2 reads SYDVKM. CDR3 coding DNA: TGTGCCAGCAGTCGCACAGGGTCCCCGTCCTACGAGCAGTACTTC. This sequence encodes CASSRTGSPSYEQYF. The variable domain in full, with the rest retrieved from reference TRBV28 and TRBJ2-7, is DVKVTQSSRYLVKRTGEKVFLECVQDMDHENMFWYRQDPGLGLRLIYFSYDVKMKEKGDIPEGYSVSREKKERFSLILESASTNQTSMYLCASSRTGSPSYEQYFGPGTRLTVT.

The chain joins TRBV19 to TRBJ2-1; D remains ambiguous. This CDR3 is 13 amino acids long. Germline V gives CDR1 LNHDA, CDR2 SQIVND (reference sequence). V shed 7 bases and J shed 7 bases, with 14 bases lying between them. CDR3 protein: CASNSRLRNEQFF. The CDR3 region has the DNA TGTGCCAGTAATTCGCGACTTAGGAATGAGCAGTTCTTC.

The chain uses TRBV20-1 and TRBJ2-4; TRBD1 is a possible D gene (6 bases). Germline CDR1 DFQATT, CDR2 SNEGSKA (reference sequence). CDR3 length: 11 amino acids. Trimming left V 5 bases short and J 6 bases short, with 8 bases between. The CDR3 DNA follows: TGCAGTGCTGGCAGGGGAAACATTCAGTACTTC. Encoded protein: CSAGRGNIQYF.

The rearrangement links TRBV7-2 to TRBJ2-7; TRBD2 matches at 12 bases. Germline lookup yields CDR1 SGHTA and CDR2 FQGNSA. V trimming: 7 bases; J trimming: 7 bases; junction bases outside the gene matches: 11. This CDR3 has 15 amino acids. CDR3 protein: CASTAGLAGLGEQYF. CDR3 DNA: TGTGCCAGCACCGCGGGACTAGCGGGTTTGGGAGAGCAGTACTTC.

This clone was detected only a few times. The chain recombines TRBV6-1 with TRBJ2-7; D may be TRBD2 (6 bases). Looked up from germline, CDR1 is MNHNS and CDR2 is SASEGT. With 4 bases removed from V and 1 base from J, the gap between germline ends came to 20 bases. The CDR3 length is 17 residues. CDR3 bases: TGTGCCAGCAGTGTATTTGTGGGGGGTGCGATATCCTACGAGCAGTACTTC. Translated: CASSVFVGGAISYEQYF.

This clone was picked up one time. The rearrangement joins TRBV30 to TRBJ1-2; TRBD1 matches 7 bases. CDR1 GTSNPN and CDR2 SVGIG come from the germline V gene (reference sequence). With 2 bases clipped from V and 3 bases from J, the junction kept 0 bases outside the gene matches. The CDR3 sequence is 12 residues long. The CDR3 DNA sequence: TGTGCCTGGAGTCAGGGGGACTATGGCTACACCTTC. Its protein is CAWSQGDYGYTF.

The sample holds a few counts of this clone. This sequence joins TRBV2 and TRBJ2-7, with 7 bases identical to TRBD1. Germline V gene sequence: CDR1 SNHLY, CDR2 FYNNEI. The CDR3 runs 16 residues. Trimming at V came to 6 bases and at J to 2 bases, leaving 13 bases not matched to a gene. DNA for the CDR3: TGTGCCAGCAGGAGGACAGGAACCATATTAGCCTACGAGCAGTACTTC. Translating gives CASRRTGTILAYEQYF.

This clone was seen at least ten times. The rearrangement links TRBV27 to TRBJ2-1, with 10 bases fitting TRBD2. Germline trimming cut 4 bases from V and 7 bases from J; bases unmatched to any gene: 16. The germline V gene encodes CDR1 MNHEY and CDR2 SMNVEV (reference sequence). The CDR3 totals 18 residues. CDR3 in DNA: TGTGCCAGCAGTTCGTACCTAACTCAGCGGGAGGGCGGGAATGAGCAGTTCTTC. Its translation is CASSSYLTQREGGNEQFF.

V is TRBV5-1 and J is TRBJ2-1; 10 nucleotides match TRBD2. V shed 3 bases and J 4 bases; nucleotides not matched to a gene: 7. Germline CDR1 SGHRS, CDR2 YFSETQ. The CDR3 contains 16 residues. CDR3: CASSSPPSGSYNEQFF. For the CDR3, the DNA is TGCGCCAGCAGCTCGCCTCCTAGCGGGAGTTACAATGAGCAGTTCTTC.

This chain links TRBV6-1 with TRBJ2-7; TRBD1 matches 8 bases. Looked up from germline, CDR1 is MNHNS and CDR2 is SASEGT. V was pared by 4 bases and J by 5 bases, with 13 bases of the junction left unmatched. The CDR3 consists of 16 residues. The DNA of the CDR3 is TGTGCCAGCAGTGCCGACAGGGGTATCGATCGCGACGAGCAGTACTTC. Translated, it gives CASSADRGIDRDEQYF.

In this sample, this clone turned up once. As DNA, the CDR3 is TGTGCCAGCACCGACAGGGGCGGTGTGAACACCATATATTTT. Translation gives CASTDRGGVNTIYF. V usage is TRBV28 and J usage is TRBJ1-3; 8 nucleotides match TRBD1. CDR3 length: 14 amino acids. Losses at the gene ends were 7 bases for V and 7 bases for J; bases not matched to a gene: 9. Germline CDR1 and CDR2: MDHEN and SYDVKM.

The V and J genes are TRBV10-1 and TRBJ1-1; D is possibly TRBD1 (5 bases). The CDR3 is 15 amino acids. The V gene lost 0 bases and the J gene lost 4 bases, with 12 bases spanning the gap. Germline V gene lookup returns CDR1 WNHNN and CDR2 SYGVQD (reference sequence). CDR3 DNA sequence: TGCGCCAGCAGTGAGTCGAGGACACGACCCACTGAAGCTTTCTTT. Translating it yields CASSESRTRPTEAFF.

This rearrangement joins TRBV10-3 to TRBJ2-5; the D gene is possibly TRBD1 (6 bases). V lost 10 bases, J lost 0 bases, and 9 bases lay in between. Germline CDR1 is ENHRY and CDR2 is SYGVKD. There are 12 residues in the CDR3. The CDR3 coding sequence is TGTGCCACAGGACAGTACCAAGAGACCCAGTACTTC. This gives the protein CATGQYQETQYF.

The rearrangement links TRBV18 to TRBJ1-3; the D is unclear. The CDR3 totals 16 residues. V dropped 4 bases and J dropped 4 bases, with 17 bases sitting between them. Looked up from germline, CDR1 is KGHSH and CDR2 is LQKENI. The CDR3 region is CASSQIAGSPGNTIYF. DNA for the CDR3: TGTGCCAGCTCACAAATCGCGGGGTCTCCAGGAAACACCATATATTTT.

The chain recombines TRBV18 with TRBJ1-5; 7 nucleotides match TRBD1. The germline V gene has CDR1 KGHSH and CDR2 LQKENI. V was pared by 4 bases and J by 5 bases, with 5 bases of the junction left unmatched. The CDR3 contains 14 residues. CDR3 sequence reads: CASSRSQGDQPQHF. The CDR3 nucleotides read TGTGCCAGCTCACGATCGCAGGGGGATCAGCCCCAGCATTTT.

This rearrangement joins TRBV18 to TRBJ1-5; the D gene is possibly TRBD1 (6 bases). The V gene lost 3 bases and the J gene lost 6 bases, with 12 bases spanning the gap. CDR1 is KGHSH and CDR2 is LQKENI in the germline V gene. The CDR3 covers 14 residues. The CDR3 DNA reads as TGTGCCAGCTCACCCCTACAGGGCGGTCAGCCCCAGCATTTT. Its translation is CASSPLQGGQPQHF.

The chain employs TRBV19 and TRBJ1-2, with TRBD1 matching 7 bases. V lost 5 bases and J lost 5; bases outside the gene matches: 8. The germline V gene encodes CDR1 LNHDA and CDR2 SQIVND (reference sequence). CDR3 length equals 14 residues. CDR3 loop: CASSLQGSAYGYTF. The CDR3 region has the DNA TGTGCCAGTAGTCTACAGGGGTCGGCTTATGGCTACACCTTC. The full variable domain, in which reference TRBV19 and TRBJ1-2 provide the parts outside the CDR3, is DGGITQSPKYLFRKEGQNVTLSCEQNLNHDAMYWYRQDPGQGLRLIYYSQIVNDFQKGDIAEGYSVSREKKESFPLTVTSAQKNPTAFYLCASSLQGSAYGYTFGSGTRLTVV.

The chain is built from TRBV28 and TRBJ2-7; 7 nucleotides align to TRBD1. CDR1 MDHEN and CDR2 SYDVKM come from the germline V gene. Trimming cost V 5 bases and J 2 bases; bases outside gene matches: 6. The CDR3 has 14 amino acids. The CDR3, as DNA: TGTGCCAGCAGTAAATACAGGGGACCCTACGAGCAGTACTTC. Encoded protein: CASSKYRGPYEQYF. The whole variable domain, remainder taken from reference TRBV28 and TRBJ2-7, is DVKVTQSSRYLVKRTGEKVFLECVQDMDHENMFWYRQDPGLGLRLIYFSYDVKMKEKGDIPEGYSVSREKKERFSLILESASTNQTSMYLCASSKYRGPYEQYFGPGTRLTVT.

The J gene is TRBJ2-7, the V gene TRBV7-2; no reliable D call. Trimming pared 5 bases from V and 0 bases from J, leaving 5 bases between. Germline V CDR1 and CDR2: SGHTA, FQGNSA. There are 12 residues in the CDR3. DNA for the CDR3: TGTGCCAGCAGCACCTACTCCTACGAGCAGTACTTC. Amino acids: CASSTYSYEQYF.

This sequence joins TRBV7-9 and TRBJ2-2, with 7 bases lining up with TRBD2. Germline trimming cut 5 bases from V and 10 bases from J; bases unmatched to any gene: 4. Germline lookup yields CDR1 SEHNR and CDR2 FQNEAQ (reference sequence). CDR3 size: 12 residues. The CDR3 DNA follows: TGTGCCAGCAGCCCGACTAGCCCGGAGCTGTTTTTT. It is translated as CASSPTSPELFF.

This chain connects TRBV5-8 to TRBJ2-3, with unresolved D. The germline CDR1 and CDR2 sequences are SGHTS and YDEGEE. The CDR3 is 14 amino acids. Trimming removed 7 bases from V and 1 base from J, with 13 bases in between. The CDR3 loop is CASSPYQGTDTQYF. CDR3 bases: TGTGCCAGCTCACCGTACCAGGGCACAGATACGCAGTATTTT. The variable domain in full, with the rest retrieved from reference TRBV5-8 and TRBJ2-3, is EAGVTQSPTHLIKTRGQQATLRCSPISGHTSVYWYQQALGLGLQFLLWYDEGEERNRGNFPPRFSGRQFPNYSSELNVNALELEDSALYLCASSPYQGTDTQYFGPGTRLTVL.

The chain carries TRBV9 and TRBJ2-1, with TRBD2 as a possible D gene (6 bases). The CDR3 has 15 residues. From germline, CDR1 is SGDLS and CDR2 YYNGEE. V lost 8 bases and J 0 bases, leaving 15 bases between the germline ends. The CDR3 loop is CASQASESSYNEQFF. Here the CDR3 DNA reads TGTGCCAGTCAAGCTAGCGAGAGCTCCTACAATGAGCAGTTCTTC.

The rearrangement joins TRBV7-2 to TRBJ1-1, with unresolved D. Trimming pared 3 bases from V and 10 bases from J, leaving 21 bases between. The CDR3 covers 15 residues. The germline gives CDR1 SGHTA, CDR2 FQGNSA. CDR3 DNA: TGTGCCAGCAGCTTTCGAATGGTTGGGTCCGGAGGAGCTTTCTTT. Its protein product is CASSFRMVGSGGAFF.

V usage is TRBV6-6 and J usage is TRBJ2-5; TRBD2 matches at 9 bases. The CDR3 runs 16 residues. V dropped 2 bases and J dropped 1; count of bases not matched to a gene: 5. From germline, CDR1 is MNHNY and CDR2 SVGAGI (reference sequence). The CDR3 reads CASSYGAGGPQETQYF. In DNA form, the CDR3 reads TGTGCCAGCAGTTACGGCGCGGGAGGGCCCCAAGAGACCCAGTACTTC.

This clone occurred a few times. The chain employs TRBV27 and TRBJ1-1; 7 bases match TRBD1. Per the germline V gene, CDR1 is MNHEY and CDR2 is SMNVEV (reference sequence). The CDR3 covers 16 residues. V gave up 2 bases and J gave up 0 bases; unmatched junction bases: 6. CDR3 amino acids: CASSLGRTGVNTEAFF. The CDR3 DNA sequence: TGTGCCAGCAGTTTAGGTCGAACAGGGGTGAACACTGAAGCTTTCTTT.